These 2 T cell receptor beta chains were all obtained from the same sample, sequenced in a study of cytomegalovirus exposure and HLA in healthy donors. The primer mix had 60 Vbeta and 13 Jbeta primers. Generated by immunoSEQ multiplex PCR, the TCRdb table keeps only in-frame clones and is missing some. The data contain approximately 110,000 clones, roughly three quarters of them singletons. Sequences were obtained from PBMCs. The receptors derive from a male donor in good health and CMV-seronegative.

The chain uses TRBV23-1 and TRBJ1-2, with 7 bases aligning to TRBD1. TRBV23-1 is sorted into the ORF group, with uncertain function. V lost 3 bases and J lost 4; bases outside the gene matches: 14. There are 17 residues in the CDR3. The CDR3 region has the DNA TGCGCCAGCAGTCAGCGACAGGGAACGAACGGGTGCTATGGCTACACCTTC. As protein: CASSQRQGTNGCYGYTF.

The rearrangement links TRBV19 to TRBJ2-5; D gene unclear. The V end was cut by 9 bases, the J end by 0 bases, with 11 bases between. The germline CDR1 and CDR2 sequences are LNHDA and SQIVND (reference sequence). The CDR3 consists of 13 residues. CDR3 sequence reads: CASSSAYQETQYF. The CDR3 DNA follows: TGTGCCAGCTCTTCAGCGTACCAAGAGACCCAGTACTTC.